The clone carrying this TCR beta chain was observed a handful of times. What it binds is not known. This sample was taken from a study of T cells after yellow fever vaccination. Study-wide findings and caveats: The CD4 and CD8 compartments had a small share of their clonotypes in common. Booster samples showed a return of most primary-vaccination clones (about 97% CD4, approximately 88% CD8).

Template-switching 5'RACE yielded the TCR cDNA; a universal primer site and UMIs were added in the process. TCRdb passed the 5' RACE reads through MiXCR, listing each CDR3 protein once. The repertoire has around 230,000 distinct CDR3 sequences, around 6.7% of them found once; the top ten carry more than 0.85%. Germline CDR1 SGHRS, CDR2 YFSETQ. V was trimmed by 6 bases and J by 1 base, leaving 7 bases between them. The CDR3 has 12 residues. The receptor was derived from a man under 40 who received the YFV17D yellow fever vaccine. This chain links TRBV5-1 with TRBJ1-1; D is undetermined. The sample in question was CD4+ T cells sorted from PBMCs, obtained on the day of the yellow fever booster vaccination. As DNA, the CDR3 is TGCGCCAGCACCCTAGGGAACACTGAAGCTTTCTTT. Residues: CASTLGNTEAFF.